The table lists the clone carrying this T cell receptor (beta chain) with a few counts. Vbeta (60) and Jbeta (13) primers were used in the PCR. Assay: immunoSEQ multiplex PCR; the TCRdb copy retains only in-frame clones and omits some. The sample shows about 180,000 clones, about 79% of them seen only once. The sample is drawn from a study of cytomegalovirus exposure and HLA in healthy donors. The CDR3 is 14 residues long. The germline gives CDR1 SGHRS, CDR2 YFSETQ. With 0 bases clipped from V and 3 bases from J, the junction kept 1 base outside the gene matches. Sequenced material: PBMCs. V usage is TRBV5-1 and J usage is TRBJ1-2; TRBD1 aligns across 8 bases. The receptor comes from a man aged 40-50 years in good health and CMV-seropositive. The CDR3 sequence: CASSLAGGDYGYTF. CDR3 nucleotides: TGCGCCAGCAGCTTGGCAGGGGGCGACTATGGCTACACCTTC.